Listed below are T cell receptor beta chains from one sample, sequenced in a study of blood T cell repertoires in COVID-19. Here immunoSEQ multiplex PCR was the method, and the copy in TCRdb shows in-frame clones only, minus some. The top ten clones hold around 2.5% of a sample with 180,000 or so clones, about 90% of them seen once. The sequencing sample was made of peripheral blood. These receptors came from a man between 40 and 49 years old with active or convalescent COVID-19. CDR3s include the opening cysteine and the closing phenylalanine or tryptophan. Each record gives: J gene, CDR3 length, clone size, V gene, D gene, CDR3 protein, CDR3 DNA. D genes are given only for firm matches. The size entry is marked missing in some rows and otherwise reads once, few, many or a size class.

j_gene: TRBJ1-5
len: 15
abundance: once
v_gene: TRBV5-6
d_gene: .
CDR3aa: CASSLGQYVNQPQHF
CDR3nt: TGTGCCAGCAGCTTGGGGCAGTATGTGAATCAGCCCCAGCATTTT

j_gene: TRBJ1-3
len: 15
abundance: .
v_gene: TRBV19
d_gene: .
CDR3aa: CASSPTGATGNTIYF
CDR3nt: TGTGCCAGTAGTCCGACAGGAGCTACTGGAAACACCATATATTTT

j_gene: TRBJ1-1
len: 16
abundance: once
v_gene: TRBV7-9
d_gene: .
CDR3aa: CASSRGSRVANTEAFF
CDR3nt: TGTGCCAGCAGCCGGGGGAGCAGGGTGGCGAACACTGAAGCTTTCTTT

j_gene: TRBJ2-7
len: 13
abundance: few
v_gene: TRBV11-2
d_gene: TRBD1
CDR3aa: CASAAGQAYEQYF
CDR3nt: TGTGCCAGCGCCGCTGGACAGGCCTACGAGCAGTACTTC

j_gene: TRBJ1-1
len: 16
abundance: .
v_gene: TRBV11-1
d_gene: TRBD1
CDR3aa: CASSPGGQGLNTEAFF
CDR3nt: TGTGCCAGCAGCCCGGGCGGACAGGGGCTAAACACTGAAGCTTTCTTT

j_gene: TRBJ2-7
len: 14
abundance: .
v_gene: TRBV2
d_gene: TRBD1
CDR3aa: CASMLTGSSYEQYF
CDR3nt: TGTGCCAGCATGTTGACAGGGAGCTCCTACGAGCAGTACTTC

j_gene: TRBJ2-3
len: 16
abundance: .
v_gene: TRBV4-1
d_gene: TRBD2
CDR3aa: CASSLLAGGLGDTQYF
CDR3nt: TGCGCCAGCAGCCTGCTAGCGGGGGGGCTGGGAGATACGCAGTATTTT

j_gene: TRBJ1-5
len: 12
abundance: .
v_gene: TRBV7-9
d_gene: .
CDR3aa: CASTQDNQPQHF
CDR3nt: TGTGCCAGCACACAAGACAATCAGCCCCAGCATTTT

j_gene: TRBJ2-1
len: 17
abundance: .
v_gene: TRBV4-1
d_gene: .
CDR3aa: CASSQGVISSVYNEQFF
CDR3nt: TGCGCCAGCAGCCAAGGGGTTATATCTAGCGTCTACAATGAGCAGTTCTTC

j_gene: TRBJ2-2
len: 16
abundance: .
v_gene: TRBV11-3
d_gene: .
CDR3aa: CASSLGRGQDTGELFF
CDR3nt: TGTGCCAGCAGCTTAGGGCGGGGGCAGGACACCGGGGAGCTGTTTTTT

j_gene: TRBJ1-3
len: 14
abundance: .
v_gene: TRBV30
d_gene: .
CDR3aa: CAWSWGQPGNTIYF
CDR3nt: TGTGCCTGGAGTTGGGGGCAGCCTGGAAACACCATATATTTT

j_gene: TRBJ2-3
len: 15
abundance: many
v_gene: TRBV6-1
d_gene: TRBD1
CDR3aa: CASSEGQGAWDTQYF
CDR3nt: TGTGCCAGCAGTGAAGGGCAGGGGGCATGGGATACGCAGTATTTT

j_gene: TRBJ1-2
len: 12
abundance: .
v_gene: TRBV6-5
d_gene: .
CDR3aa: CASSFGGNGYTF
CDR3nt: TGTGCCAGCAGTTTTGGAGGTAATGGCTACACCTTC

j_gene: TRBJ2-3
len: 16
abundance: .
v_gene: TRBV6-1
d_gene: .
CDR3aa: CASSAPPGVSTDTQYF
CDR3nt: TGTGCCAGCAGTGCCCCCCCCGGGGTAAGCACAGATACGCAGTATTTT

j_gene: TRBJ2-1
len: 14
abundance: .
v_gene: TRBV7-8
d_gene: .
CDR3aa: CASSARDFYNEQFF
CDR3nt: TGTGCCAGCAGCGCCCGGGACTTCTACAATGAGCAGTTCTTC

j_gene: TRBJ2-5
len: 13
abundance: .
v_gene: TRBV30
d_gene: .
CDR3aa: CACARGAEETQYF
CDR3nt: TGTGCCTGCGCGCGCGGGGCGGAGGAGACCCAGTACTTC

j_gene: TRBJ1-2
len: 18
abundance: once
v_gene: TRBV2
d_gene: TRBD1
CDR3aa: CASSGTGGRRGMGYGYTF
CDR3nt: TGTGCCAGCAGCGGGACAGGGGGGAGGAGGGGTATGGGCTATGGCTACACCTTC

j_gene: TRBJ1-2
len: 14
abundance: .
v_gene: TRBV7-3
d_gene: TRBD1
CDR3aa: CASSLGTGEDGYTF
CDR3nt: TGTGCCAGCAGCTTAGGGACAGGGGAAGATGGCTACACCTTC